A single TCR beta chain is shown here with its context. Its antigen is as yet unknown. These data originate in a study of identical twins. Germline CDR1 and CDR2: LNHNV and YYDKDF (reference sequence). This CDR3 comprises 16 residues. V dropped 0 bases and J dropped 3; count of bases not matched to a gene: 6. TCRdb reprocessed the 5' RACE reads with MiXCR, giving one entry per CDR3 protein. Of hundreds of thousands of distinct CDR3 sequences in the sample, around 8.1% were seen once. Whole-study findings and limits: Some out-of-frame alpha sequences were shared by twins, and these showed excess low generation probability. Models underpredicted monozygotic twin sharing of out-of-frame TCR alpha. A cross-sectional statistical analysis, not follow-up of the same donors, supported the conclusions.

The sample was also reused in another study, on yellow fever vaccine responses in identical twins.

The V call is TRBV15, the J call TRBJ2-7, with TRBD1 matching 9 bases. Sequenced sample: memory (CD45RO+) T cells sorted from blood. The TCR sequence derives from a woman between 18 and 30 years old in good health. CDR3 sequence reads: CATSREVQGANYEQYF. The DNA of the CDR3 is TGTGCCACCAGCAGAGAAGTACAGGGGGCGAACTACGAGCAGTACTTC. The full variable domain, its missing parts supplied by reference TRBV15 and TRBJ2-7, is DAMVIQNPRYQVTQFGKPVTLSCSQTLNHNVMYWYQQKSSQAPKLLFHYYDKDFNNEADTPDNFQSRRPNTSFCFLDIRSPGLGDTAMYLCATSREVQGANYEQYFGPGTRLTVT.